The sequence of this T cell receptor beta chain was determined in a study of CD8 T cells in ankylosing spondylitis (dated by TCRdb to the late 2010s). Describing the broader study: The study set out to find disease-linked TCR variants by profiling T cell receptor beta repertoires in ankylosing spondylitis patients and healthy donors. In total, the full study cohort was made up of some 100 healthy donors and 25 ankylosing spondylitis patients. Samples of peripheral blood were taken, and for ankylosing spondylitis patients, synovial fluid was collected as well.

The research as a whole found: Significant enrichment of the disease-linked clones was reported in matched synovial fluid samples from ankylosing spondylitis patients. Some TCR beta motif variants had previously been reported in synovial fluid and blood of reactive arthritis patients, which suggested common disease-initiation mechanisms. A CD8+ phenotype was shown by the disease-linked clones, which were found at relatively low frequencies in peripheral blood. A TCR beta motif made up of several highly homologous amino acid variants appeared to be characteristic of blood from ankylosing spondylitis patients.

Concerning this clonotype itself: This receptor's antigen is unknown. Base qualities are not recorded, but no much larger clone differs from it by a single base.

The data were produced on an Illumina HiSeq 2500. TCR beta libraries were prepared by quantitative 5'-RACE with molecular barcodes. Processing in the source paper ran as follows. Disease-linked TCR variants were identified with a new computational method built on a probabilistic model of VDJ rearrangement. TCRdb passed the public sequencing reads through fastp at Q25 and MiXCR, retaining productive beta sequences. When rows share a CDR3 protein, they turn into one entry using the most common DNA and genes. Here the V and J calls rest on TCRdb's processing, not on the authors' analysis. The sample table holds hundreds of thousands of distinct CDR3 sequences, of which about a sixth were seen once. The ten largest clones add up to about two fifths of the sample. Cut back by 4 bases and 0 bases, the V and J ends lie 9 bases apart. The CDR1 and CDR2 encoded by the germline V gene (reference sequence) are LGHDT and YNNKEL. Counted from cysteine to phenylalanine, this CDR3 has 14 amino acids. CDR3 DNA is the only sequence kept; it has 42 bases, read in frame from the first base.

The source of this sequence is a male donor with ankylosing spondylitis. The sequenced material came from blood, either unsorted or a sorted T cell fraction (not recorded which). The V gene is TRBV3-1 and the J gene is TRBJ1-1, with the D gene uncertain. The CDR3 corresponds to CASSPRTVNTEAFF. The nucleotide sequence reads TGTGCCAGCAGCCCCCGGACGGTGAACACTGAAGCTTTCTTT. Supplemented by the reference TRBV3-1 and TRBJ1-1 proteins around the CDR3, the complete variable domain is DTAVSQTPKYLVTQMGNDKSIKCEQNLGHDTMYWYKQDSKKFLKIMFSYNNKELIINETVPNRFSPKSPDKAHLNLHINSLELGDSAVYFCASSPRTVNTEAFFGQGTRLTVV.